The 15 T cell receptor beta chains below come from one sample, sequenced in a study of T cell responses to AZD1222 COVID-19 vaccine. This table comes from immunoSEQ multiplex PCR, and its TCRdb copy is limited to in-frame clones, with some not included. The sample contains approximately 130,000 clones, 89% of which appear only once. The input for sequencing was peripheral blood, taken 28 days after the second AZD1222 dose. The receptors were gathered from an adult who received the AZD1222 COVID-19 vaccine.

In its sample, this clone was seen a few times. This chain joins TRBV7-3 and TRBJ1-6; D may be TRBD1 (5 bases). CDR3 length equals 15 residues. Germline V gene data show CDR1 as SGHTA and CDR2 as FQGTGA. The V gene lost 5 bases and the J gene lost 10 bases, with 18 bases spanning the gap. CDR3 region: CASSPSGGLDSPLHF. The CDR3 DNA reads as TGTGCCAGCAGCCCCTCGGGGGGGTTAGACTCACCCCTCCACTTT.

The chain employs TRBV5-1 and TRBJ2-1; D not certain. V gave up 0 bases and J gave up 4 bases, with 8 bases separating them. The V gene's germline CDR1 is SGHRS and CDR2 YFSETQ. The CDR3 is made up of 14 amino acids. CDR3 nucleotide sequence: TGCGCCAGCAGCTTGGACCCAGAGTACAATGAGCAGTTCTTC. Its translation is CASSLDPEYNEQFF.

The CDR3 bases are TGTGCCAGCAGCTCGTTATTTCTAGCGACAGATACGCAGTATTTT. This codes for CASSSLFLATDTQYF. The chain uses TRBV7-9 and TRBJ2-3; D may be TRBD2 (6 bases). V was shortened by 4 bases and J by 3 bases, with 14 bases between the two germline ends. CDR3 length: 15 residues. CDR1 and CDR2 from the germline V gene are SEHNR and FQNEAQ (reference sequence).

V and J are TRBV5-6 and TRBJ1-5; no clear D. Germline CDR1 is SGHDT and CDR2 is YYEEEE. V was shortened by 0 bases and J by 6 bases, with 7 bases between the two germline ends. This CDR3 has 13 amino acids. The CDR3, as DNA: TGTGCCAGCAGCTTGGTAGGGATTCAGCCCCAGCATTTT. Encoded protein: CASSLVGIQPQHF.

A few counts support this clone. This sample also contains other DNA sequences that code for the same CDR3. The J gene is TRBJ2-7, the V gene TRBV11-2; TRBD1 matches 9 bases. V trimming: 5 bases; J trimming: 3 bases; junction bases outside the gene matches: 5. The CDR3 sequence is 14 residues long. Germline CDR1 is SGHAT and CDR2 is FQNNGV. CDR3 amino acids: CASSPGTGIYEQYF. DNA of the CDR3: TGTGCCAGCAGCCCCGGGACAGGGATCTACGAGCAGTACTTC.

The chain recombines TRBV3-1 (or the pseudogene TRBV3-2) with TRBJ1-5; 8 nucleotides match TRBD1. After removal of 0 bases from V and 7 bases from J, the junction contained 8 bases not matched to a gene. Germline V CDR1 and CDR2: LGHDT, YNNKEL (reference sequence). The CDR3 loop spans 16 amino acids. The CDR3 region has the DNA TGTGCCAGCAGCCAAGATGGTTGGGACAGGTACCAGCCCCAGCATTTT. Translated, it gives CASSQDGWDRYQPQHF.

This clone appeared a few times. The rearrangement links TRBV19 to TRBJ1-2; D is perhaps TRBD1 (6 bases). The CDR3 has 15 residues. CDR1 is LNHDA and CDR2 is SQIVND in the germline V gene (reference sequence). Trimming cost V 6 bases and J 6 bases, with 20 bases left between them. For the CDR3, the DNA is TGTGCCAGTAGCCGTCAGGGGAGGCCCGTAGATGGCTACACCTTC. It is translated as CASSRQGRPVDGYTF.

This chain joins TRBV19 and TRBJ2-7; D remains unclear. Germline V gene lookup returns CDR1 LNHDA and CDR2 SQIVND (reference sequence). The CDR3 spans 13 residues. With 6 bases removed from V and 3 bases from J, the gap between germline ends came to 12 bases. CDR3 loop: CASSPTDRYEQYF. CDR3 coding DNA: TGTGCCAGTAGCCCGACTGACCGCTACGAGCAGTACTTC.

This clone was seen once. V usage is TRBV14 and J usage is TRBJ1-1, with a possible D match to TRBD1 (5 bases). CDR3 length: 15 residues. Trimming cost V 1 base and J 3 bases, with 12 bases left between them. Germline V gene sequence: CDR1 SGHDN, CDR2 FVKESK. CDR3 coding DNA: TGTGCCAGCAGCCAAGGAGCAGGGATGGACACTGAAGCTTTCTTT. This encodes CASSQGAGMDTEAFF.

The V gene is TRBV21-1, the J gene TRBJ2-1; the tabulated D call, TRBD2, remains unverified against the DNA. TRBV21-1 is termed a pseudogene. The CDR3 has 15 residues. CDR3 region: CASSNLRRLYNEQFF. The CDR3 DNA reads as TGTGCCAGCAGCAACCTGCGGAGACTCTACAATGAGCAGTTCTTC.

The chain combines TRBV5-1 with TRBJ2-2; maybe TRBD1 (8 bases). The V end was cut by 5 bases, the J end by 3 bases, with 17 bases between. Germline V lookup: CDR1 SGHRS, CDR2 YFSETQ. The CDR3 extends over 16 amino acids. CDR3 nucleotide sequence: TGCGCCAGCAGGGCTCGACAGGGGAGGGACACCGGGGAGCTGTTTTTT. It yields the protein CASRARQGRDTGELFF. Based on the CDR3 plus reference TRBV5-1 and TRBJ2-2, the full variable domain is KAGVTQTPRYLIKTRGQQVTLSCSPISGHRSVSWYQQTPGQGLQFLFEYFSETQRNKGNFPGRFSGRQFSNSRSEMNVSTLELGDSALYLCASRARQGRDTGELFFGEGSRLTVL.

The rearrangement links TRBV7-2 to TRBJ1-6; 7 positions match TRBD1. The V and J ends lost 5 bases and 9 bases, in that order; junction bases with no gene match: 13. The CDR3 extends over 16 amino acids. Per germline, CDR1 SGHTA and CDR2 FQGNSA. CDR3 nucleotides: TGTGCCAGCAGCCCCATCGGGACAGCCCAGGGTTCACCCCTCCACTTT. It yields the protein CASSPIGTAQGSPLHF.

Regarding this clone: The junction departs from the called germline gene at one end, perhaps through a read error. The chain employs TRBV27 and TRBJ2-1; D call uncertain. Looked up from germline, CDR1 is MNHEY and CDR2 is SMNVEV (reference sequence). The CDR3 runs 13 residues. The CDR3 loop reads CASSFHFGVEHFF. CDR3 sequence (DNA): TGTGCCAGCAGTTTCCACTTTGGGGTCGAGCACTTCTTC.

The CDR3 DNA reads TGCGCCAGCAGCGAACGAGGGGGCTATGGCTACACCTTC. This sequence encodes CASSERGGYGYTF. The V gene is TRBV4-1, the J gene TRBJ1-2; tentatively, D is TRBD1 (6 bases). Trimming shortened V by 5 bases and J by 4 bases, and 11 bases separated the two germline ends. Germline V gene lookup returns CDR1 MGHRA and CDR2 YSYEKL. CDR3 length: 13 amino acids.

V is TRBV7-9 and J is TRBJ2-4; 10 positions match TRBD1. The CDR3 covers 16 residues. J was trimmed by 3 bases and V by 5 bases; bases with no gene match: 7. Germline CDR1 reads SEHNR; CDR2 reads FQNEAQ (reference sequence). Here the CDR3 reads CASSPGQGGIKNIQYF. DNA for the CDR3: TGTGCCAGCAGCCCCGGACAGGGGGGTATCAAAAACATTCAGTACTTC.